This T cell receptor beta chain was obtained from a study of blood T cell repertoires in COVID-19. Study at large: Samples of COVID-19 (acute and convalescent) were obtained from the United States, Italy and Spain. PBMCs, B-cell-depleted T cells, or T cells were the source of the cDNA or gDNA that made up the material.

The Seattle patients, enrolled during active infection, were followed longitudinally. Original processing notes: By means of reference gene primer amplification, nucleated cell counts were estimated. Generated by immunoSEQ multiplex PCR, the TCRdb table keeps only in-frame clones and is missing some. V, J and clone size were drawn from that table, and D and trimming were deduced from the DNA. This table has roughly 47,000 clones, approximately 83% appearing once. This CDR3 has 15 residues. Trimming shortened V by 3 bases and J by 8 bases, and 17 bases separated the two germline ends. Germline CDR1 is MDHEN and CDR2 is SYDVKM.

The chain has TRBV28 and TRBJ1-5, with D uncertain. The TCR was taken from an elderly woman with COVID-19, enrolled during active disease. Sequencing used peripheral blood. Here the CDR3 DNA reads TGTGCCAGCAGTTTGAAGTTGGGCAGGTCAAAGCCCCAGCATTTT. It specifies CASSLKLGRSKPQHF.